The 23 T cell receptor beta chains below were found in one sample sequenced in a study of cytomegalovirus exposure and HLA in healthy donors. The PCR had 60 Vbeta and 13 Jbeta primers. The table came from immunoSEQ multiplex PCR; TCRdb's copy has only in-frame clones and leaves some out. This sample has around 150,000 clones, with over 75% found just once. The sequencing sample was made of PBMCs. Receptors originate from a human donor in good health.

The CDR3 spells CASSVEGLAGGSTDTQYF. The CDR3 bases are TGTGCCAGCAGCGTAGAGGGACTAGCGGGGGGCAGCACAGATACGCAGTATTTT. The V and J genes are TRBV9 and TRBJ2-3; TRBD2 matches 15 bases. The junction had 2 bases not matched to a gene; V was cut back by 0 bases and J by 0 bases. Germline V CDR1 and CDR2: SGDLS, YYNGEE. The CDR3 has 18 residues.

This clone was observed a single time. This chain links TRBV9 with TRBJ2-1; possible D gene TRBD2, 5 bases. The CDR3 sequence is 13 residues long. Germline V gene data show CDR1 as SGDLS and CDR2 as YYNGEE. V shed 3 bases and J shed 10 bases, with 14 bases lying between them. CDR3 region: CASSDRTEVEQFF. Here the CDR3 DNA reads TGTGCCAGCAGCGACCGCACGGAGGTAGAGCAGTTCTTC.

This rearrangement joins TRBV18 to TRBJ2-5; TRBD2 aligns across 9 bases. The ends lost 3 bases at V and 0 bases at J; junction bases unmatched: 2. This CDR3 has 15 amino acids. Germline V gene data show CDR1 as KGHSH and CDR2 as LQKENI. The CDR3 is CASSPPSGDQETQYF. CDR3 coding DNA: TGTGCCAGCTCACCCCCTAGCGGGGACCAAGAGACCCAGTACTTC.

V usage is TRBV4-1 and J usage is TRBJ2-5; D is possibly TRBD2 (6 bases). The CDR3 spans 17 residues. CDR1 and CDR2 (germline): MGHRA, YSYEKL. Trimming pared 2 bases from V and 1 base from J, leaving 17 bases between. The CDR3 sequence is CASSQLPSAGFQETQYF. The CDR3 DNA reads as TGCGCCAGCAGCCAACTCCCCTCCGCGGGGTTCCAAGAGACCCAGTACTTC.

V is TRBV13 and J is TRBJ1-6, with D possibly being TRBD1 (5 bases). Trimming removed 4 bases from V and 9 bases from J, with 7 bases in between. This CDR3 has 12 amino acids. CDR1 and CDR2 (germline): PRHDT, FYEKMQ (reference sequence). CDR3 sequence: CASSSGSSPLHF. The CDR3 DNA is TGTGCCAGCAGCTCAGGGAGTTCACCCCTCCACTTT. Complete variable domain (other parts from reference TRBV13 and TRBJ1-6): AAGVIQSPRHLIKEKRETATLKCYPIPRHDTVYWYQQGPGQDPQFLISFYEKMQSDKGSIPDRFSAQQFSDYHSELNMSSLELGDSALYFCASSSGSSPLHFGNGTRLTVT.

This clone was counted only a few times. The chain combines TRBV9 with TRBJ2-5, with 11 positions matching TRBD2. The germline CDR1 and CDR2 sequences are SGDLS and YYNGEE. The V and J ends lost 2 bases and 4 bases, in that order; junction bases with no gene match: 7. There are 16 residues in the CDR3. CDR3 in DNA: TGTGCCAGCAGCGTCGGGACTAGCGGAGATTCAGAGACCCAGTACTTC. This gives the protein CASSVGTSGDSETQYF. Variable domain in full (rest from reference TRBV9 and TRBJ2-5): DSGVTQTPKHLITATGQRVTLRCSPRSGDLSVYWYQQSLDQGLQFLIQYYNGEERAKGNILERFSAQQFPDLHSELNLSSLELGDSALYFCASSVGTSGDSETQYFGPGTRLLVL.

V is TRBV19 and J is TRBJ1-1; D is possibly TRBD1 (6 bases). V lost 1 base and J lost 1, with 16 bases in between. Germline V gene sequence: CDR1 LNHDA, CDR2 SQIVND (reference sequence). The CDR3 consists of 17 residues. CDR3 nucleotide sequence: TGTGCCAGTAGTATAGGGGGGTTGAGGGGGGGGAACACTGAAGCTTTCTTT. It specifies CASSIGGLRGGNTEAFF.

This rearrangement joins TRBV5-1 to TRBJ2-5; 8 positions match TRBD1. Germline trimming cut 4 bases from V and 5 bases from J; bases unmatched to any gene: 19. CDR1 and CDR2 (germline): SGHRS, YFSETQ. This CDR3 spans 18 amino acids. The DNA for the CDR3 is TGCGCCAGCAGCCAAGCAAAATTAAGACCAGGGGGCGGGGAGACCCAGTACTTC. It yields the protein CASSQAKLRPGGGETQYF.

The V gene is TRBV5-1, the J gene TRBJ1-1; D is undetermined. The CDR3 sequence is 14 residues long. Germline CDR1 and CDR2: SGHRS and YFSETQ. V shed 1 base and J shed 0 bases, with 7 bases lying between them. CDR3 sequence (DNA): TGCGCCAGCAGCTTGTCAGTTTTGAACACTGAAGCTTTCTTT. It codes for CASSLSVLNTEAFF.

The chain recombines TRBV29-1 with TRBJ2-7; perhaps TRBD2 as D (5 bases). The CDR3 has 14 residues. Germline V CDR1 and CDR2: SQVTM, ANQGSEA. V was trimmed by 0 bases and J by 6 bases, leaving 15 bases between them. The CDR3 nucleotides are TGCAGCGTTGAAGAATCGGGGAAAGCCCTCGAGCAGTACTTC. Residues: CSVEESGKALEQYF.

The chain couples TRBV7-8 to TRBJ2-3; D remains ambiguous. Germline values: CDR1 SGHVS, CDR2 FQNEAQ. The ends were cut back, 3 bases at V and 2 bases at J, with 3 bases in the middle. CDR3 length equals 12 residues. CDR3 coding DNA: TGTGCCAGCAGCTTTTACACAGATACGCAGTATTTT. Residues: CASSFYTDTQYF.

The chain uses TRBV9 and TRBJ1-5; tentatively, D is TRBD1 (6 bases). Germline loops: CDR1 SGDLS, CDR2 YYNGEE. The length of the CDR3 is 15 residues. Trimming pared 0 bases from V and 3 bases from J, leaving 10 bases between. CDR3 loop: CASSVAGDNNQPQHF. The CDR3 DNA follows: TGTGCCAGCAGCGTAGCAGGGGATAACAATCAGCCCCAGCATTTT.

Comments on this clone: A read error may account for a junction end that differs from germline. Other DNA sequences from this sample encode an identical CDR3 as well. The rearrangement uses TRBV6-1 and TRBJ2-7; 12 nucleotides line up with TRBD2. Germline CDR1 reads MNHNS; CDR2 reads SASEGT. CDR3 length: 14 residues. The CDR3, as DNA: TGTGCCAGCAGTGGGGGACTAGCGGGTTGTGAGCAGTACTTT. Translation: CASSGGLAGCEQYF.

CDR3 protein: CASSLGGGGGEQFF. In DNA form, the CDR3 reads TGCGCCAGCAGCTTGGGAGGCGGGGGGGGTGAGCAGTTCTTC. This sequence joins TRBV5-1 and TRBJ2-1, with 9 bases matching TRBD2. With 0 bases clipped from V and 9 bases from J, the junction kept 4 bases outside the gene matches. CDR3 length equals 14 residues. Germline CDR1 is SGHRS and CDR2 is YFSETQ.

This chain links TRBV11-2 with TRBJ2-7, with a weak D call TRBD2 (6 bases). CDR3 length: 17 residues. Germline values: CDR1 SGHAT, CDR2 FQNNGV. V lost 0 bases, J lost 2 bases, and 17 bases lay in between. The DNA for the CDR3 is TGTGCCAGCAGCTTAGATGGGAGGACGGGTAGGGCCTACGAGCAGTACTTC. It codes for CASSLDGRTGRAYEQYF.

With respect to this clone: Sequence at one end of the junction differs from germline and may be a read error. The CDR3 DNA reads as TGTGCCAGCAGACGCCTAACTGGGCGCTCCAACGAGCAGTACTTC. This codes for CASRRLTGRSNEQYF. This chain links TRBV6-5 with TRBJ2-5, with D hard to call. TRBJ2-7 explains the end of the DNA better; the J call may be wrong. CDR3 size: 15 residues. Looked up from germline, CDR1 is MNHEY and CDR2 is SVGAGI.

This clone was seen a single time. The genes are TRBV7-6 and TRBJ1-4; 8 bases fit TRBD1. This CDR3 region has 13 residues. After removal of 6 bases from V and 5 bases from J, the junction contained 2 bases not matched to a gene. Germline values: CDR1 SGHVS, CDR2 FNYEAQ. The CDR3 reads CASRTGGNEKLFF. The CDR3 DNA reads TGTGCCAGCAGAACAGGGGGGAATGAAAAACTGTTTTTT. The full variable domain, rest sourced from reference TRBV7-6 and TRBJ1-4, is GAGVSQSPRYKVTKRGQDVALRCDPISGHVSLYWYRQALGQGPEFLTYFNYEAQQDKSGLPNDRFSAERPEGSISTLTIQRTEQRDSAMYRCASRTGGNEKLFFGSGTQLSVL.

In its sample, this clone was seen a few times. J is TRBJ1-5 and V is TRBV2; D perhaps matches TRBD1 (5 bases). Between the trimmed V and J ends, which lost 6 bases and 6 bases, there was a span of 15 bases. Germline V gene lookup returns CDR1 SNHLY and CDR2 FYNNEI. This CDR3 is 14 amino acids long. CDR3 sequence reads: CASRVWGVGQPQHF. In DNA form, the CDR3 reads TGTGCCAGCAGAGTCTGGGGCGTAGGTCAGCCCCAGCATTTT. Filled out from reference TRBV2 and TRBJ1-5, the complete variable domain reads EPEVTQTPSHQVTQMGQEVILRCVPISNHLYFYWYRQILGQKVEFLVSFYNNEISEKSEIFDDQFSVERPDGSNFTLKIRSTKLEDSAMYFCASRVWGVGQPQHFGDGTRLSIL.

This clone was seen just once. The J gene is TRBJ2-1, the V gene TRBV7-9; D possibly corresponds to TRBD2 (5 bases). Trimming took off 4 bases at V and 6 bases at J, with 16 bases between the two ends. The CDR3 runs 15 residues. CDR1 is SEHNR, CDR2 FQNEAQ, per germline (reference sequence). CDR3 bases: TGTGCCAGCAGCTCAGAGGGCTCGGGGATCAATGAGCAGTTCTTC. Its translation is CASSSEGSGINEQFF.

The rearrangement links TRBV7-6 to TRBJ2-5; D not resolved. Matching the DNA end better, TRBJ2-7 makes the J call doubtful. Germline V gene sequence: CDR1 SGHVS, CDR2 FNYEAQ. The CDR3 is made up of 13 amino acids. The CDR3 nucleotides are TGTGCCAGCAGCGCTACCAACTACTACGAGCAGTACTTC. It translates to CASSATNYYEQYF.

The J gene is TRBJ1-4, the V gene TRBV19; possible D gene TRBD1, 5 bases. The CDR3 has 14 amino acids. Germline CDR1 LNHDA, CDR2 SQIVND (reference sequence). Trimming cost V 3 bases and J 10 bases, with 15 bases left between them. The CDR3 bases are TGTGCCAGTAGTATTGCCCAGGGTTCTCGAAAACTGTTTTTT. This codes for CASSIAQGSRKLFF.

The CDR3 sequence is CASSPPGQGATHEQFF. The CDR3 coding sequence is TGTGCCAGCTCACCCCCAGGACAGGGGGCCACTCATGAGCAGTTCTTC. The chain combines TRBV18 with TRBJ2-1, with 11 bases that match TRBD1. The V gene's germline CDR1 is KGHSH and CDR2 LQKENI. Losses at the gene ends were 3 bases for V and 8 bases for J; bases not matched to a gene: 9. This CDR3 spans 16 amino acids.

The CDR3 nucleotides are TGTGCCAGCAGCTCAACTAGTACCTACGAGCAGTACTTC. Translation: CASSSTSTYEQYF. The V gene is TRBV5-6, the J gene TRBJ2-7; TRBD2 might be the D (5 bases). V was cut by 3 bases and J by 2 bases, with 9 bases left in between. Germline loops: CDR1 SGHDT, CDR2 YYEEEE. This CDR3 is 13 amino acids long.